Sequencing of this T cell receptor beta chain was carried out in a study of T cells in Graves' hyperthyroidism and ophthalmopathy. Per germline, CDR1 ENHRY and CDR2 SYGVKD. Trimming took 6 bases from V and 1 from J, leaving 18 bases between them. CDR3 size: 16 residues. It was RNA transcripts that yielded the amplified TCR beta CDR3 regions. HTBI primers were used for first-round RT-PCR of the TCR CDR3. TCRdb reprocessed the multiplex PCR reads via MiXCR and lists one record per CDR3 protein. The data show about 570,000 distinct CDR3 sequences, under 60% seen once. The TCR comes from an adult woman with Graves' disease, either hyperthyroidism or ophthalmopathy (not recorded which). The J gene is TRBJ1-1, the V gene TRBV10-3; no definite D call. The sample comprised peripheral blood or thyroid tissue (not recorded which). The CDR3 spells CAISSESMGRNTEAFF. CDR3 in DNA: TGTGCCATCAGCAGTGAATCCATGGGGAGGAACACTGAAGCTTTCTTT.